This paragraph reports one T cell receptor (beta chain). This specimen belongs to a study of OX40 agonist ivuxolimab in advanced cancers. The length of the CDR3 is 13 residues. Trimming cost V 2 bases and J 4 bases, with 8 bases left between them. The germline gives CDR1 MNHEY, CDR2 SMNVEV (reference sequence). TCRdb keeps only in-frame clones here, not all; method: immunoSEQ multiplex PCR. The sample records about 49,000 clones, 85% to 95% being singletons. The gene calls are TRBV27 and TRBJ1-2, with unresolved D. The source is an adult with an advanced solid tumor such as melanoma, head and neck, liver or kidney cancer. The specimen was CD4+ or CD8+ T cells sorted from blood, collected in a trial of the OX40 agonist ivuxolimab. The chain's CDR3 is CASSLAGTYGYTF. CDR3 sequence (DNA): TGTGCCAGCAGTTTAGCAGGAACCTATGGCTACACCTTC.